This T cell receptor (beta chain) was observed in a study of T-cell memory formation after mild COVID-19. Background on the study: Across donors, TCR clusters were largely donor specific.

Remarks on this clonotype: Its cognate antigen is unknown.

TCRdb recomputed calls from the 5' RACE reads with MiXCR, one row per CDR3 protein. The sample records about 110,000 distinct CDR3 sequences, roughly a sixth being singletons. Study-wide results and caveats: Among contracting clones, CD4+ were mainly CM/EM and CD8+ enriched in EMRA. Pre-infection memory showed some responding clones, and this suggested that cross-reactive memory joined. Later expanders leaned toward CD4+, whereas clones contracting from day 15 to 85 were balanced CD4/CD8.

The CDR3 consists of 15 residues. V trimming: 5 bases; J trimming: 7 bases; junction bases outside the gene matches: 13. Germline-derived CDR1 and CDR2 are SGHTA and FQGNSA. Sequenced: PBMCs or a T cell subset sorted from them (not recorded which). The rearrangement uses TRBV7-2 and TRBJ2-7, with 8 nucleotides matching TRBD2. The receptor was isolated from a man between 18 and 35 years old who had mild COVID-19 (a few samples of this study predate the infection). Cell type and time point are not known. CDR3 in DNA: TGTGCCAGCAGCCCCGATCGCCAGCGGGGGCAAGAGCAGTACTTC. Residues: CASSPDRQRGQEQYF.